This TCR beta chain was captured by sequencing in a study of cytotoxic CD8 clonotypes in ibrutinib-treated CLL. Germline V lookup: CDR1 MNHEY, CDR2 SVGAGI. This CDR3 is built from 14 residues. With 4 bases clipped from V and 5 bases from J, the junction kept 6 bases outside the gene matches. The table came from immunoSEQ multiplex PCR; TCRdb's copy has only in-frame clones and leaves some out. Among some 84,000 clones listed, about 82% were seen once. Sample: PBMCs, taken before ibrutinib treatment. The clonotype comes from a human donor with chronic lymphocytic leukemia. V usage is TRBV6-5 and J usage is TRBJ2-5; 8 positions agree with TRBD1. The CDR3 protein is CASSSRTGRETQYF. DNA of the CDR3: TGTGCCAGCAGTTCGAGGACAGGGAGGGAGACCCAGTACTTC.